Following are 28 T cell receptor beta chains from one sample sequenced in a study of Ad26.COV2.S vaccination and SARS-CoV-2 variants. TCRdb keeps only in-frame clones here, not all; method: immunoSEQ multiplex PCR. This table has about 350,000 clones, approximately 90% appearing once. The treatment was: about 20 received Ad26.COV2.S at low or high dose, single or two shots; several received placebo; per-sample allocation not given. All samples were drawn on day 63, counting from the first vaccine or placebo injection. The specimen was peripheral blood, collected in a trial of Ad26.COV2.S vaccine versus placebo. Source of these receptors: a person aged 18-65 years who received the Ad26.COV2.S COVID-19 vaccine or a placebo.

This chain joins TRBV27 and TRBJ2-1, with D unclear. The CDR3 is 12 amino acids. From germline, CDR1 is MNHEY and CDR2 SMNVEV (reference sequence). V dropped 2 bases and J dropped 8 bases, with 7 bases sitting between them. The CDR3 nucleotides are TGTGCCAGCAGTTTACATGGGTATGAGCAGTTCTTC. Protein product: CASSLHGYEQFF.

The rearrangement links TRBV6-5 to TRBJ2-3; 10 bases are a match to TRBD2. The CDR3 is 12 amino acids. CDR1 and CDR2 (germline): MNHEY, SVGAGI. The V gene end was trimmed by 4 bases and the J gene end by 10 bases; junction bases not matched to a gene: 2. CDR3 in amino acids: CASSSGLAAQYF. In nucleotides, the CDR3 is TGTGCCAGCAGTTCAGGACTAGCGGCGCAGTATTTT.

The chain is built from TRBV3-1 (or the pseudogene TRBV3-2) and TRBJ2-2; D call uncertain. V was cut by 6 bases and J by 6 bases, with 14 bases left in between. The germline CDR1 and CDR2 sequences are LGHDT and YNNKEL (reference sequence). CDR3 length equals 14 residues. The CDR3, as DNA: TGTGCCAGCAGTTTAGGTGGGCAGTCCGGGGAGCTGTTTTTT. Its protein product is CASSLGGQSGELFF.

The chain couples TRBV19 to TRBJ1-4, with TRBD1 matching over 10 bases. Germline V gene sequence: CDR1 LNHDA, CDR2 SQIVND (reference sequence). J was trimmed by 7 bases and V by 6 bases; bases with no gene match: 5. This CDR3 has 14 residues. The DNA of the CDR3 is TGTGCCAGTAGCCTGACAGGGGGCTTTGAAAAACTGTTTTTT. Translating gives CASSLTGGFEKLFF.

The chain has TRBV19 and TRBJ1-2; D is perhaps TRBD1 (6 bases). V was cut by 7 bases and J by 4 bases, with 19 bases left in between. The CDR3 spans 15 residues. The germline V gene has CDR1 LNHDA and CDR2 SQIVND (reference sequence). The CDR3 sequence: CASNPAVRGVYGYTF. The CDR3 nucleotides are TGTGCCAGTAACCCCGCTGTCAGGGGAGTCTATGGCTACACCTTC.

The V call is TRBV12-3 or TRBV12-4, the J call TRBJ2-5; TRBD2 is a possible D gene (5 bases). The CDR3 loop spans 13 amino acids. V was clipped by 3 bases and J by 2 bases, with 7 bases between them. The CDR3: CASSLSGQETQYF. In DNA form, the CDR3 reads TGTGCCAGCAGTTTGTCGGGACAAGAGACCCAGTACTTC.

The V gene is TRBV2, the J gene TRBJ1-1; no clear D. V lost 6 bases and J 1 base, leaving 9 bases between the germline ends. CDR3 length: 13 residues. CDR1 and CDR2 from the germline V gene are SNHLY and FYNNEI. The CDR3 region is CASRWTWNTEAFF. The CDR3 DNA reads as TGTGCCAGCAGATGGACTTGGAACACTGAAGCTTTCTTT.

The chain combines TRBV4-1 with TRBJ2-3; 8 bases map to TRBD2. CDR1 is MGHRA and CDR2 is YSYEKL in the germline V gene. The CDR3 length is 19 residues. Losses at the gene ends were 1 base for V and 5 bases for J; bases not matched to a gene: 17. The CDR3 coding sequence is TGCGCCAGCAGCCAAGGGCCCCTAGCGGGCCCTCTCAGGGGAGATACGCAGTATTTT. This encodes CASSQGPLAGPLRGDTQYF.

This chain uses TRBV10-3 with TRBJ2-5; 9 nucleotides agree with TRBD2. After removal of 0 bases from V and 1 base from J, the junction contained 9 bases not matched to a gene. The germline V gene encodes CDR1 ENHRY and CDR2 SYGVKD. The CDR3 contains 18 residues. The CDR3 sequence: CAISESNASGVFQETQYF. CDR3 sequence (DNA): TGTGCCATCAGTGAGTCGAATGCTAGCGGGGTCTTCCAAGAGACCCAGTACTTC.

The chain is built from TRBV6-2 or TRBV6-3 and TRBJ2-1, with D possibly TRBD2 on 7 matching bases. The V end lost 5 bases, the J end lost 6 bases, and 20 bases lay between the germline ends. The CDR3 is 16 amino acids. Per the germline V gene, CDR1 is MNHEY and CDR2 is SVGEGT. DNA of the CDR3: TGTGCCAGCAGTACCCGAACAGGGAGGGTAGGCAATGAGCAGTTCTTC. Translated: CASSTRTGRVGNEQFF.

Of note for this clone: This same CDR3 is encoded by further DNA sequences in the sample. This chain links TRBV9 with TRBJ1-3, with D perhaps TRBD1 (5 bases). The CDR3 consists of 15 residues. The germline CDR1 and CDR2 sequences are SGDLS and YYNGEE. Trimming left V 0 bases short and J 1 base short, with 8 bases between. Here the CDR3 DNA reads TGTGCCAGCAGCGTAGGTGGGGGTTCTGGAAACACCATATATTTT. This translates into CASSVGGGSGNTIYF.

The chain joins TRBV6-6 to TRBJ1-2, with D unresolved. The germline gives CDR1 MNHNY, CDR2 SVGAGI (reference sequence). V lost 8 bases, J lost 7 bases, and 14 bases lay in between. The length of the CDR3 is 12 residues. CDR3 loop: CASANLKRGYTF. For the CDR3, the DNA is TGTGCCAGCGCTAACTTAAAACGTGGCTACACCTTC.

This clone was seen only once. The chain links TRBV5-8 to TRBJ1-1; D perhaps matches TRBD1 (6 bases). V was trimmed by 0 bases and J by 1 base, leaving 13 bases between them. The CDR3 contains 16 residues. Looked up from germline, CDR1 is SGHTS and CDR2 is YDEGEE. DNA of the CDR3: TGTGCCAGCAGCTTGGATCAGGGGATGACGAACACTGAAGCTTTCTTT. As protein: CASSLDQGMTNTEAFF.

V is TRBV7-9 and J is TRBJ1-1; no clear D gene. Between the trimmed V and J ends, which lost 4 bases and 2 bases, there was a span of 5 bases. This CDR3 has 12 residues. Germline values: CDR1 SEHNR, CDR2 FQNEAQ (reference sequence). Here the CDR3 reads CASSSFNTEAFF. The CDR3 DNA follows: TGTGCCAGCAGCTCGTTCAACACTGAAGCTTTCTTT.

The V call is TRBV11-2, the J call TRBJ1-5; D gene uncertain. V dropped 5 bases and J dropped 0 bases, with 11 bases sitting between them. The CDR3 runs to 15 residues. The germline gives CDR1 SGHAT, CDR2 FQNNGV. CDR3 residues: CASSDFHYSNQPQHF. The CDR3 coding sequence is TGTGCCAGCAGCGATTTTCATTATAGCAATCAGCCCCAGCATTTT.

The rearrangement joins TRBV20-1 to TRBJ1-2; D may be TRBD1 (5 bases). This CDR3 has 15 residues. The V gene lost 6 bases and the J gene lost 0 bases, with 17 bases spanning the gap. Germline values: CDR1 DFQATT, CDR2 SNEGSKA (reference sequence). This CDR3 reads CSASTLGDANYGYTF. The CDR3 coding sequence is TGCAGTGCAAGTACGCTTGGGGACGCTAACTATGGCTACACCTTC.

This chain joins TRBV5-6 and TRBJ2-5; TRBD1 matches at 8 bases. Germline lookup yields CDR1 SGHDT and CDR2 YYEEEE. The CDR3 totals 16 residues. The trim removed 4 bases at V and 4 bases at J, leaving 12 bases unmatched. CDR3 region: CASSVRLWTGTETQYF. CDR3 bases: TGTGCCAGCAGCGTCCGGTTATGGACAGGGACAGAGACCCAGTACTTC.

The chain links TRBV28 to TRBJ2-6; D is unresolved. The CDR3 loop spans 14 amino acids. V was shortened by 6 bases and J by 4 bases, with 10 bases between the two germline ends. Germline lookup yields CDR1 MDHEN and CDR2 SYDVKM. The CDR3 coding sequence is TGTGCCAGCAGAGCAATAGGGGGGGCCAACGTCCTGACTTTC. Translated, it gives CASRAIGGANVLTF.

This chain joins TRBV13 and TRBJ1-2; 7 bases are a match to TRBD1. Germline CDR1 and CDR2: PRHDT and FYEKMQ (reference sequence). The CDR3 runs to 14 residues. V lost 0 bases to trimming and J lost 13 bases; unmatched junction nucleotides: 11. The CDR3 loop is CASSLGDPRQGLTF. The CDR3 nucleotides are TGTGCCAGCAGCTTAGGAGACCCCCGACAGGGCCTCACCTTC.

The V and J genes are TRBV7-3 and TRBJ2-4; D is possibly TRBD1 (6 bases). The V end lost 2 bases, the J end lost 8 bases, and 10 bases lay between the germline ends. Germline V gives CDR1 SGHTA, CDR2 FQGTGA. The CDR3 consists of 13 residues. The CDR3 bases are TGTGCCAGCAGCTTAGGGGGCGCGGACATTCAGTACTTC. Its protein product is CASSLGGADIQYF.

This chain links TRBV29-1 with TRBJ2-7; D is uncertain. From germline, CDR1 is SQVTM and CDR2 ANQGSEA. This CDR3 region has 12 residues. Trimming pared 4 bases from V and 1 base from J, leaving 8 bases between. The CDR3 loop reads CSVVVGSYEQYF. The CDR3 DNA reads TGCAGCGTTGTTGTGGGATCCTACGAGCAGTACTTC.

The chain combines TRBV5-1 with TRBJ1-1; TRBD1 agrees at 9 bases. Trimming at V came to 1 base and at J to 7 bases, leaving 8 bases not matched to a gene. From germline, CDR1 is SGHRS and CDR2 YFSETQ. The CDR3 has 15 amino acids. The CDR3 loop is CASSLKQGARGEAFF. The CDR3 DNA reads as TGCGCCAGCAGCTTGAAACAGGGGGCACGGGGTGAAGCTTTCTTT.

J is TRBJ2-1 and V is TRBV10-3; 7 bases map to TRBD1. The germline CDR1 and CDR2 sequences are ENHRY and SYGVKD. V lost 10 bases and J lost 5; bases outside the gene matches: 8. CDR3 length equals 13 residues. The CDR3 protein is CASQGGTDNEQFF. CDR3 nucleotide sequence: TGTGCCAGCCAAGGTGGGACAGACAATGAGCAGTTCTTC.

This chain's CDR3 is CASSRPGQGALGYTF. CDR3 DNA sequence: TGTGCCAGCAGCCGACCCGGACAGGGGGCGCTTGGCTACACCTTC. J is TRBJ1-2 and V is TRBV5-4; TRBD1 agrees at 11 bases. CDR3 length: 15 residues. V was pared by 4 bases and J by 7 bases, with 9 bases of the junction left unmatched. The germline gives CDR1 SGHNT, CDR2 YYREEE (reference sequence). Supplemented by reference TRBV5-4 and TRBJ1-2, the full variable domain reads ETGVTQSPTHLIKTRGQQVTLRCSSQSGHNTVSWYQQALGQGPQFIFQYYREEENGRGNFPPRFSGLQFPNYSSELNVNALELDDSALYLCASSRPGQGALGYTFGSGTRLTVV.

CDR3 residues: CASRLRGPHEQYF. Here the CDR3 DNA reads TGTGCCAGCAGGCTCAGGGGCCCCCACGAGCAGTACTTC. The chain joins TRBV6-5 to TRBJ2-7, with D possibly matching TRBD1 (6 bases). The CDR3 runs 13 residues. Germline V gives CDR1 MNHEY, CDR2 SVGAGI. V was pared by 6 bases and J by 5 bases, with 14 bases between.

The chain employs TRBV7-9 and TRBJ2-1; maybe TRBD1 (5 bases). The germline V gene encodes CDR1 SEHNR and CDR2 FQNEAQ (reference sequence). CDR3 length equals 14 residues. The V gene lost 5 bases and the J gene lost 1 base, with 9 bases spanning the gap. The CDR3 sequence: CASSPAGSYNEQFF. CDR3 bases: TGTGCCAGCAGCCCCGCAGGGTCCTACAATGAGCAGTTCTTC. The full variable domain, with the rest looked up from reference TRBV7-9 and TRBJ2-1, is DTGVSQNPRHKITKRGQNVTFRCDPISEHNRLYWYRQTLGQGPEFLTYFQNEAQLEKSRLLSDRFSAERPKGSFSTLEIQRTEQGDSAMYLCASSPAGSYNEQFFGPGTRLTVL.

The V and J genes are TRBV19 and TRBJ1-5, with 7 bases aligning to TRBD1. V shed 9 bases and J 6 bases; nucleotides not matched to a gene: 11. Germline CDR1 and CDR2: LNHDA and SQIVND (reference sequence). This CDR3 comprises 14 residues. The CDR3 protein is CASAKKGAFQPQHF. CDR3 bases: TGTGCCAGCGCTAAAAAGGGGGCTTTTCAGCCCCAGCATTTT.

The CDR3 DNA is TGTGCCAGCAGTTCGACTAGCGGGTTAGGCGCCTACGAGCAGTACTTC. As protein: CASSSTSGLGAYEQYF. The chain carries TRBV28 and TRBJ2-7; TRBD2 matches 10 bases. The CDR3 covers 16 residues. Germline CDR1 reads MDHEN; CDR2 reads SYDVKM. V gave up 4 bases and J gave up 2 bases; unmatched junction bases: 8.